Sequencing of this TCR beta chain was carried out in a study of blood T cells in healthy people across ages. The study, taken as a whole, reports: Strong correlation linked observed beta diversity and percent naive T cells. A roughly linear age-dependent decrease characterized TCR beta diversity per million T cells.

A word on this clonotype: What it binds is not known.

CDR3 size: 16 residues. V was pared by 0 bases and J by 4 bases, with 12 bases between. Germline V gene sequence: CDR1 SGHVS, CDR2 FQNEAQ. A second PCR, run for about 7 to 12 cycles, used a sample-barcoded 5' primer plus a J-beta primer mix. TCRdb re-called the 5' RACE reads with MiXCR, one entry per CDR3 protein. Among about 1.8 million distinct CDR3 sequences listed, less than 50% were seen once. The specimen was blood. The chain uses TRBV7-8 and TRBJ2-2; D is ambiguous. The source of this sequence is a woman aged 40 to 49 in good health. The CDR3 protein is CASSLAAHELTGELFF. In DNA form, the CDR3 reads TGTGCCAGCAGCTTAGCCGCCCACGAACTCACCGGGGAGCTGTTTTTT.